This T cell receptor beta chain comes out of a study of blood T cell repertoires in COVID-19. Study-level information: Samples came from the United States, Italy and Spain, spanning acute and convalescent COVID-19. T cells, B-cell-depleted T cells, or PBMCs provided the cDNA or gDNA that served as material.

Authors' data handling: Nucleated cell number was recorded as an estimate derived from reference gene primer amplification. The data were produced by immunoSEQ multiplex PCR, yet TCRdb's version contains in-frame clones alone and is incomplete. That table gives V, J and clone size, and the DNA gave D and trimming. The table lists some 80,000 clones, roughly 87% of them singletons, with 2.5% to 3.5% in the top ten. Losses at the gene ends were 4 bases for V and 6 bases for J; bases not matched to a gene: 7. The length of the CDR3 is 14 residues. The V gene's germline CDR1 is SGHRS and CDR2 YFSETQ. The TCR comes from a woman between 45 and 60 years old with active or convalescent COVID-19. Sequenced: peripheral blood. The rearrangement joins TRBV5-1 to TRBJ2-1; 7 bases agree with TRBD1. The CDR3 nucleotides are TGCGCCAGCAGCACGACAGGGATGGTCAATGAGCAGTTCTTC. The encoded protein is CASSTTGMVNEQFF. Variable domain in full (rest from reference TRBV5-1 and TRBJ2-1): KAGVTQTPRYLIKTRGQQVTLSCSPISGHRSVSWYQQTPGQGLQFLFEYFSETQRNKGNFPGRFSGRQFSNSRSEMNVSTLELGDSALYLCASSTTGMVNEQFFGPGTRLTVL.